One sample yielded the 10 T cell receptor beta chains listed below, sequenced in a study of blood T cells in healthy people across ages. The use of a sample-barcoded 5' primer and a J-beta primer mix characterized a second PCR of roughly 6 to 12 cycles. MiXCR, run by TCRdb on the 5' RACE reads, gives a single entry per CDR3 protein. Of about 900,000 distinct CDR3 sequences listed, 62% are singletons. Sequenced sample: blood. The receptors come from a man younger than 45 in good health.

J is TRBJ2-3 and V is TRBV7-3; no clear D gene. Trimming took 4 bases from V and 6 from J, leaving 11 bases between them. In germline, CDR1 is SGHTA, CDR2 FQGTGA. The CDR3 runs 13 residues. This CDR3 is CASSSRGADTQYF. The CDR3 nucleotides are TGTGCCAGCAGCTCCCGCGGAGCCGATACGCAGTATTTT.

As regards this clonotype: A read error may be the cause here, since a much bigger clone is one base away. This rearrangement joins TRBV13 to TRBJ1-2; tentative D call: TRBD1 (5 bases). Germline loops: CDR1 PRHDT, CDR2 FYEKMQ (reference sequence). This CDR3 contains 12 residues. Trimming removed 5 bases from V and 10 bases from J, with 14 bases in between. In nucleotides, the CDR3 is TGTGCCAGCAGCCGAGGGGTTGACGACTACACCTTC. It encodes CASSRGVDDYTF.

V and J are TRBV12-3 or TRBV12-4 and TRBJ1-5; D is ambiguous. The CDR3 has 14 residues. With 5 bases removed from V and 6 bases from J, the gap between germline ends came to 14 bases. The CDR3 bases are TGTGCCAGCAGTCTTGACGGAGGGCGTCAGCCCCAGCATTTT. Protein: CASSLDGGRQPQHF.

This clonotype has more than one count but fewer than ten. The chain joins TRBV7-3 to TRBJ2-5; 14 bases fit TRBD2. Germline lookup yields CDR1 SGHTA and CDR2 FQGTGA. V trimming: 5 bases; J trimming: 4 bases; junction bases outside the gene matches: 6. The CDR3 length is 16 residues. The CDR3 DNA is TGTGCCAGCAGCCCCGGACTAGCGGGGGGTCGAGAGACCCAGTACTTC. The encoded protein is CASSPGLAGGRETQYF.

The rearrangement links TRBV6-5 to TRBJ2-3; D gene unclear. Between the trimmed V and J ends, which lost 2 bases and 5 bases, there was a span of 11 bases. CDR1 and CDR2 from the germline V gene are MNHEY and SVGAGI. The CDR3 length is 14 residues. CDR3 nucleotides: TGTGCCAGCAGTTACCCGAAGGTTAGAGATACGCAGTATTTT. Protein: CASSYPKVRDTQYF.

This clonotype was recorded only once. This chain connects TRBV27 to TRBJ2-3; D might be TRBD1 (6 bases). CDR3 length: 16 amino acids. Germline V gene lookup returns CDR1 MNHEY and CDR2 SMNVEV (reference sequence). The V and J ends lost 5 bases and 2 bases respectively, with 17 bases between them. CDR3 region: CASSLYRDPYTDTQYF. CDR3 sequence (DNA): TGTGCCAGCAGTCTATACAGGGACCCTTACACAGATACGCAGTATTTT.

The rearrangement links TRBV20-1 to TRBJ2-5, with 7 bases fitting TRBD1. The CDR3 runs to 15 residues. Trimming took 1 base from V and 0 from J; bases not matched to a gene: 5. Per the germline V gene, CDR1 is DFQATT and CDR2 is SNEGSKA (reference sequence). The CDR3 sequence: CSARVPGQNQETQYF. The CDR3 DNA reads as TGCAGTGCTAGAGTACCGGGACAGAACCAAGAGACCCAGTACTTC.

The chain links TRBV12-3 or TRBV12-4 to TRBJ1-6; D might be TRBD1 (5 bases). The V end lost 10 bases, the J end lost 6 bases, and 16 bases lay between the germline ends. The CDR3 covers 14 residues. CDR3 sequence: CAIADGGGNSPLHF. The DNA for the CDR3 is TGTGCCATCGCCGACGGGGGTGGTAATTCACCCCTCCACTTT.

This clonotype was detected many times. The chain is built from TRBV20-1 and TRBJ2-5; 8 bases are a match to TRBD1. Germline assignment: CDR1 DFQATT and CDR2 SNEGSKA (reference sequence). The CDR3 is 13 residues long. After removal of 6 bases from V and 11 bases from J, the junction contained 14 bases not matched to a gene. CDR3 protein: CSAPRPGGEEQYF. The CDR3 region has the DNA TGCAGTGCCCCGCGTCCAGGGGGCGAAGAGCAGTACTTC.

This clonotype was counted once. This chain links TRBV7-8 with TRBJ2-3, with TRBD2 matching over 11 bases. Germline loops: CDR1 SGHVS, CDR2 FQNEAQ. CDR3 length: 17 amino acids. J lost 0 bases, V lost 5 bases, and 7 bases had no gene match. The CDR3 spells CASSTLAGGTSTDTQYF. CDR3 sequence (DNA): TGTGCCAGCAGCACCTTAGCGGGGGGGACTAGCACAGATACGCAGTATTTT.